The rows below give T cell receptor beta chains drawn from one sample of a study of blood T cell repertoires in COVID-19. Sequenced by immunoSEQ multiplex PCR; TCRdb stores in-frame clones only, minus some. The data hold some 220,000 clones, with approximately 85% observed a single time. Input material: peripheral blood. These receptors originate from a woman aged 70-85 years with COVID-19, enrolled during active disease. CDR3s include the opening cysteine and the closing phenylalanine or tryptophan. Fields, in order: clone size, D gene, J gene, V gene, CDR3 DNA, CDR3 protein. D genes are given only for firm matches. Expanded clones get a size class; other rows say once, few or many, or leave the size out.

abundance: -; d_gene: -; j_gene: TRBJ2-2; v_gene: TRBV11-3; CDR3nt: TGTGCCAGCAGCTTTGGCCAGGCGTCCGGGGAGCTGTTTTTT; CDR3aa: CASSFGQASGELFF
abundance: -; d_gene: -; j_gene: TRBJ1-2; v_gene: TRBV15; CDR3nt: TGTGCCACCAGCAGGCAGGCGGGTGGGACTCCAGGATGGAGCTATGGCTACACCTTC; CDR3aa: CATSRQAGGTPGWSYGYTF
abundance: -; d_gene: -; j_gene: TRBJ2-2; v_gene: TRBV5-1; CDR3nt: TGCGCCAGCAGCTGGGGTACAGGGTATAACGGGGAGCTGTTTTTT; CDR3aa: CASSWGTGYNGELFF
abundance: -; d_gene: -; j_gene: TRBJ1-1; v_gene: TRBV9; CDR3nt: TGTGCCAGCAGCTTCACAGATATTACTGAAGCTTTCTTT; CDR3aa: CASSFTDITEAFF
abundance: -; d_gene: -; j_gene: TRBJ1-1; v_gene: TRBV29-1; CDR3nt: TGCAGCGGACAAGTGGGGGGGAACACTGAAGCTTTCTTT; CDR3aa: CSGQVGGNTEAFF
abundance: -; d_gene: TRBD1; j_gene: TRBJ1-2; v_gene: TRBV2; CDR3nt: TGTGCCAGCAGTAGACAGGGCTCTGACTATGGCTACACCTTC; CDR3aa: CASSRQGSDYGYTF
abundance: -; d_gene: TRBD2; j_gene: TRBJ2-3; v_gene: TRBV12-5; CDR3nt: TGTGCTAGTGGTTTGGTAAGGAGGGAGGGGTGGGATACGCAGTATTTT; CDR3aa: CASGLVRREGWDTQYF
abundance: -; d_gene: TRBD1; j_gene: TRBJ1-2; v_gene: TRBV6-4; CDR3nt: TGTGCCAGCAGGCAACAGACAGGGGATGAGGCCTATGGCTACACCTTC; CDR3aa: CASRQQTGDEAYGYTF
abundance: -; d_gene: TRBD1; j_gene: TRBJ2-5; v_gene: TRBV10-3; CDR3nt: TGTGCCATCAGACCGGGACAGGGGGCGGAGACCCAGTACTTC; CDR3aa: CAIRPGQGAETQYF
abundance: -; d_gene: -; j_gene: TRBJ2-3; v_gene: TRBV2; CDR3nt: TGTGCCAGCAGACAGGACATCAACGATACGCAGTATTTT; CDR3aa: CASRQDINDTQYF
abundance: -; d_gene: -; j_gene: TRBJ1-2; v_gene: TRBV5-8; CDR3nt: TGTGCCAGCAGTCACCCAGGGGAACATGGCTACACCTTC; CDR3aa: CASSHPGEHGYTF
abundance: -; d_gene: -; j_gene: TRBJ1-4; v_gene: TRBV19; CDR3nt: TGTGCCAGTAGTCTACAGTCACGCGAAGGAGAAAAACTGTTTTTT; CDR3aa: CASSLQSREGEKLFF
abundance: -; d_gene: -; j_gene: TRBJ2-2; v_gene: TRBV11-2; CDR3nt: TGTGCCAGCAGCTCCCGTCCCCAGCGGTACACCGGGGAGCTGTTTTTT; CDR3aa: CASSSRPQRYTGELFF
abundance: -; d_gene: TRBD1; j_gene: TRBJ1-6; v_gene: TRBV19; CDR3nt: TGTGCCAGCGCGCCGGGACAGGGGGGTTCACCCCTCCACTTT; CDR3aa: CASAPGQGGSPLHF
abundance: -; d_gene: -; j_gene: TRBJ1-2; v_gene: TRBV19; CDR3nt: TGTGCCAGTAGTCCCGACAGGATCTATGGCTACACCTTC; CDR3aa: CASSPDRIYGYTF
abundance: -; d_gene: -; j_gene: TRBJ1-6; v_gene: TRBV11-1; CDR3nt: TGTGCCAGCAGCTATAACGGAGGGTCTAATTCACCCCTCCACTTT; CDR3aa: CASSYNGGSNSPLHF
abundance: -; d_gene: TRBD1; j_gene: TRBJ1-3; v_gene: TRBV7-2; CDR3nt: TGTGCCAGCAGCTTAGCTGGGACAGGGGGCATGAACACCATATATTTT; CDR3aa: CASSLAGTGGMNTIYF
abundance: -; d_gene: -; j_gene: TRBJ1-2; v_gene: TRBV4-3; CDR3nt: TGCGCCAGCAGCCAAGATTCTGCGGGGGGCTACACCTTC; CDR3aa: CASSQDSAGGYTF
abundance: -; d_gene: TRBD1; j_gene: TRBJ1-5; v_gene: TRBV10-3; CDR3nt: TGTGCCATCAGTTCTACCAGGGGGGAGCAGCCCCAGCATTTT; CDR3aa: CAISSTRGEQPQHF
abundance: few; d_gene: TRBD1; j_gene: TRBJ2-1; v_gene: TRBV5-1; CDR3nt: TGCGCCAGCAGCTATAACAGGGGCAGGGATGAGCAGTTCTTC; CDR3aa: CASSYNRGRDEQFF
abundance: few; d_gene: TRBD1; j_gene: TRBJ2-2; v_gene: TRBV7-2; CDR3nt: TGTGCCAGCAGCCGCGACGGGACAGCACCGAACACCGGGGAGCTGTTTTTT; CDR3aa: CASSRDGTAPNTGELFF
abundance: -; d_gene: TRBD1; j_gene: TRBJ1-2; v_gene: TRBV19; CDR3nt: TGTGCCAGTAGTTTACAGGGGGCGAGGAATGGCTACACCTTC; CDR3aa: CASSLQGARNGYTF
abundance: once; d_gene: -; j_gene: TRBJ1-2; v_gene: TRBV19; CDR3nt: TGTGCCAGTAGTATAACTCCAGGGGTTAACTATGGCTACACCTTC; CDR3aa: CASSITPGVNYGYTF
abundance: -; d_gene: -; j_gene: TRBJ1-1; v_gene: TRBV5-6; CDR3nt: TGTGCCAGCAGCCCAGGGAACACTGAAGCTTTCTTT; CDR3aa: CASSPGNTEAFF
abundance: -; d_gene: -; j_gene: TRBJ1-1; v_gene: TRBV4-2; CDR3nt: TGTGCCAGCAGCCAAGAAACAGGGCGGGACACTGAAGCTTTCTTT; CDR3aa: CASSQETGRDTEAFF
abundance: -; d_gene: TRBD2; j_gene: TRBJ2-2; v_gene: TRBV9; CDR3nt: TGTGCCAGCAGTCAGGGACTAACTCATACCAACACCGGGGAGCTGTTTTTT; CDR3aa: CASSQGLTHTNTGELFF
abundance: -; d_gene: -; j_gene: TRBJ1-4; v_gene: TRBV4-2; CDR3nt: TGTGCCAGCAGCCGGGCTGGCACCAGGGATAAACTGTTTTTT; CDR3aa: CASSRAGTRDKLFF
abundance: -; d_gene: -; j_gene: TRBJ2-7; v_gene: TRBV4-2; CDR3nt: TGTGCCAGCAGCCAAGCCCAGGGCTCCTACGAGCAGTACTTC; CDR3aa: CASSQAQGSYEQYF
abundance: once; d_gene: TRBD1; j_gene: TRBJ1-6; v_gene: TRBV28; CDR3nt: TGTGCCAGCACCCGGGACAGCGAAGCCTATAATTCACCCCTCCACTTT; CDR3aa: CASTRDSEAYNSPLHF
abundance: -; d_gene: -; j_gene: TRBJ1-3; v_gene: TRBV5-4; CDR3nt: TGTGCCAGCAGCTTCGACAGCCTCTCTGGAAACACCATATATTTT; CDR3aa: CASSFDSLSGNTIYF
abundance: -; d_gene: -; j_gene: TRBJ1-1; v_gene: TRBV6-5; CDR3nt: TGTGCCAGCAGTTACTCGAGGGACCGGGAGAGGGAAGCTTTCTTT; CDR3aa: CASSYSRDREREAFF
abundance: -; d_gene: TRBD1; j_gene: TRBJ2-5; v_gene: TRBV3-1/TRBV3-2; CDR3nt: TGTGCCAGCAGCGGCTTAGGGGGCCGAGAGACCCAGTACTTC; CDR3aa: CASSGLGGRETQYF
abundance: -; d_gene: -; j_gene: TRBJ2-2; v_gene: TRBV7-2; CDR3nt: TGTGCCAGCAGCTTAGGGGCCGGAGGAATTCCCCTAACCGGGGAGCTGTTTTTT; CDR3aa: CASSLGAGGIPLTGELFF
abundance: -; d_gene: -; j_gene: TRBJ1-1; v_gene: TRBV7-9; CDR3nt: TGTGCCAGCAGCTTAGCGCTGGGAGGGGTGGGAACTGAAGCTTTCTTT; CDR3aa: CASSLALGGVGTEAFF
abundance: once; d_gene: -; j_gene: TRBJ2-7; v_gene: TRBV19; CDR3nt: TGTGCCAGTAGTATGGGAGTAAGCGAGCAGTACTTC; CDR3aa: CASSMGVSEQYF
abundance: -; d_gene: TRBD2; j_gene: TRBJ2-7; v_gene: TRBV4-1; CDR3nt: TGCGCCAGCAGCCAGAGGCCCTCCATAGCGGGGGATAAAGAGCAGTACTTC; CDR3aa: CASSQRPSIAGDKEQYF
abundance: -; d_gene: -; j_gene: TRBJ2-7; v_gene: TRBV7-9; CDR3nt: TGTGCCAGCAGCTTAAGCCGCCAGGGAGAGCAGTACTTC; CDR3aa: CASSLSRQGEQYF
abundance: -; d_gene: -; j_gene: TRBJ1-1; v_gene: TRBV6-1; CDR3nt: TGTGCCAGCAGTGAAAGAGGGCTATCCGAAGCTTTCTTT; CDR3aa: CASSERGLSEAFF
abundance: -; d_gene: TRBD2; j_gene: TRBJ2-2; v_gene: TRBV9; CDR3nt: TGTGCCAGCAGCGTAGAGGAGGGAGGGCGGGACTACCAAACCGGGGAGCTGTTTTTT; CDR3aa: CASSVEEGGRDYQTGELFF
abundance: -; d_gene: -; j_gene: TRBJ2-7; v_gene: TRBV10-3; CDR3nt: TGTGCCATCAGTGAGTCGAGCTACGAGCAGTACTTC; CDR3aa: CAISESSYEQYF
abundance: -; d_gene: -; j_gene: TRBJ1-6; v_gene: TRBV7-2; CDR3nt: TGTGCCAGCAGCTTAGCCGGGACTGCGAATTCACCCCTCCACTTT; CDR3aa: CASSLAGTANSPLHF
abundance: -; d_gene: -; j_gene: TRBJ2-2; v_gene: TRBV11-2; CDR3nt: TGTGCCAGCAGCTTAGACTGGAACACCGGGGAGCTGTTTTTT; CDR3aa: CASSLDWNTGELFF
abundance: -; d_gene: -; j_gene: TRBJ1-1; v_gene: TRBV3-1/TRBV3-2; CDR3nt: TGTGCCAGCGGACAACAGATGAACACTGAAGCTTTCTTT; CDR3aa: CASGQQMNTEAFF
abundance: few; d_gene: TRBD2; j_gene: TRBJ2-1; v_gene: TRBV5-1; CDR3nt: TGCGCCAGCAGCTTGGAATCCGGGGGGGCGCACAATGAGCAGTTCTTC; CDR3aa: CASSLESGGAHNEQFF
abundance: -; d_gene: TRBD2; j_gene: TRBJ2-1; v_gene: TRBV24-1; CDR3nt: TGTGCCACCAGTGATACGACTAGCGGGAAAGGGACAGCCTACAATGAGCAGTTCTTC; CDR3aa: CATSDTTSGKGTAYNEQFF
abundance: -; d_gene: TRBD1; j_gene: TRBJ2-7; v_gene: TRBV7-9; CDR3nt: TGTGCCAGCAGCTCGACAGGGATAGGCGAGCAGTACTTC; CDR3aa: CASSSTGIGEQYF
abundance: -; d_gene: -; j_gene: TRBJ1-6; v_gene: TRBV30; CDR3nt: TGTGCCTGGAGTCAAGCAGGGTCCTATAATTCACCCCTCCACTTT; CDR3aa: CAWSQAGSYNSPLHF
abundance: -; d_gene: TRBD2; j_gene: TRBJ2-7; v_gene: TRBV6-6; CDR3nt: TGTGCCAGCACCGGGGGGAACTACGAGCAGTACTTC; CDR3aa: CASTGGNYEQYF
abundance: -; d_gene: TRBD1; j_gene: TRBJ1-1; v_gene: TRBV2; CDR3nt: TGTGCCAGCAGTTTTGACAGGGGTCCTTCCACTGAAGCTTTCTTT; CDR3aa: CASSFDRGPSTEAFF
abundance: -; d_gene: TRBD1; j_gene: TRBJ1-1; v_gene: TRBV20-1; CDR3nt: TGCAGTGCTAGTCGACAGGGAAGTGACACTGAAGCTTTCTTT; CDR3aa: CSASRQGSDTEAFF
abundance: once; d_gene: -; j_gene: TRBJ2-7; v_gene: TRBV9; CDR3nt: TGTGCCAGCAGCGTAGAGTTAGTTTCCGAGCAGTACTTC; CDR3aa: CASSVELVSEQYF